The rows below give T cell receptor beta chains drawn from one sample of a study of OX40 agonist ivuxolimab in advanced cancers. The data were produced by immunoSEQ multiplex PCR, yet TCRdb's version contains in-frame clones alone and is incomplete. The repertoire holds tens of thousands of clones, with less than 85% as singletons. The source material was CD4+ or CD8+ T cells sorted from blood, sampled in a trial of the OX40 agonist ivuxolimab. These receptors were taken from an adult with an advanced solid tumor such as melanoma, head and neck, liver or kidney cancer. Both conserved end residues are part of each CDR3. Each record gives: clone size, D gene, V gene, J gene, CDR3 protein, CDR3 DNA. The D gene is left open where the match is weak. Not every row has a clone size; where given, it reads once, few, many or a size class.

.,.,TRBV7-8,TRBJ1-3,CASSFLTGGNTIYF,TGTGCCAGCAGCTTTTTGACAGGAGGAAACACCATATATTTT
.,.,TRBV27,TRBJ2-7,CASSLYVGVEQYF,TGTGCCAGCAGTTTATATGTCGGGGTCGAGCAGTACTTC
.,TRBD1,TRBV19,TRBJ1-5,CASSTLPDRGGQPQHF,TGTGCCAGTAGTACCCTACCCGACAGGGGAGGCCAGCCCCAGCATTTT
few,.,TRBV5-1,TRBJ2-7,CASSPTVSSGEQYF,TGCGCCAGCAGCCCGACAGTTTCCTCGGGGGAGCAGTACTTC
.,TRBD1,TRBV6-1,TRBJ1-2,CASSEEAGGGYTF,TGTGCCAGCAGTGAAGAAGCAGGGGGAGGCTACACCTTC
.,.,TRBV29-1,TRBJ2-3,CSVEYTGTDTQYF,TGCAGCGTTGAATATACAGGAACAGATACGCAGTATTTT
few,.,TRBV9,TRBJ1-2,CASSGKLGYTF,TGTGCCAGCAGCGGCAAATTGGGCTACACCTTC
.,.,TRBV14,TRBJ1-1,CASSPSRGGRPEAFF,TGTGCCAGCAGCCCGTCTAGGGGGGGGAGACCAGAAGCTTTCTTT
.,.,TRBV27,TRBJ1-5,CASSPTGSNQPQHF,TGTGCCAGCAGTCCCACAGGGAGCAATCAGCCCCAGCATTTT
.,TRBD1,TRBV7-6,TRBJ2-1,CASSRQGRAGEQFF,TGTGCCAGCAGCCGACAGGGAAGGGCAGGAGAGCAGTTCTTC
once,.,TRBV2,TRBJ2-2,CASRDLRAVGPGELFF,TGTGCCAGCAGAGACCTGCGGGCAGTGGGGCCCGGGGAGCTGTTTTTT
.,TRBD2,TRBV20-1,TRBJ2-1,CRAGTTQEQFF,TGCAGAGCCGGGACTACCCAGGAGCAGTTCTTC
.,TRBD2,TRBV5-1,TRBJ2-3,CASSLGIAGSDTQYF,TGCGCCAGCAGCTTGGGAATAGCGGGATCAGATACGCAGTATTTT
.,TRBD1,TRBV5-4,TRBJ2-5,CASSRRTGETQYF,TGTGCCAGCAGCCGACGGACAGGGGAGACCCAGTACTTC
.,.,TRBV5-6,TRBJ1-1,CASSSYREDTEAFF,TGTGCCAGCAGCTCCTACAGGGAAGACACTGAAGCTTTCTTT
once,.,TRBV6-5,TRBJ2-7,CASSYFGQRYEQYF,TGTGCCAGCAGTTACTTCGGACAACGGTACGAGCAGTACTTC